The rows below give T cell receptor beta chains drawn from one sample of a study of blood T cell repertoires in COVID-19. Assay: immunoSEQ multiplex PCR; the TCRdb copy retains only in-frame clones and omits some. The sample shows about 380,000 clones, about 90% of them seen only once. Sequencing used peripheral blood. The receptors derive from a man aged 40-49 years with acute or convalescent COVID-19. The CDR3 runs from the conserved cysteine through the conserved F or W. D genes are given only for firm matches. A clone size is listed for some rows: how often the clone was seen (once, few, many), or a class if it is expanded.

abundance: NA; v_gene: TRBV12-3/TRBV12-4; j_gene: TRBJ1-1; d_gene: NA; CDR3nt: TGTGCCAGCAGTTTCCTCGACACTGAAGCTTTCTTT; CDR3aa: CASSFLDTEAFF
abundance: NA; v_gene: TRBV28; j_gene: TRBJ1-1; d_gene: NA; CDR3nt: TGTGCCAGCAGTTCGGACAGAAGAAACACTGAAGCTTTCTTT; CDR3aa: CASSSDRRNTEAFF
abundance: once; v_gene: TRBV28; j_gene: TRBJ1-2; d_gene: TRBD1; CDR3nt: TGTGCCAGCAGCCCATCGGACAGGCAAGGCTATGGCTACACCTTC; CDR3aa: CASSPSDRQGYGYTF
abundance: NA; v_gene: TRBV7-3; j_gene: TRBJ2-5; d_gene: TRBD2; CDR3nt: TGTGCCAGCAGTCTGAGGACTAGCGGAAAAGAGACCCAGTACTTC; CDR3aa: CASSLRTSGKETQYF
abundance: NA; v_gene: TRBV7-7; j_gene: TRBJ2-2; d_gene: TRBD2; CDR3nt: TGTGCTAGCAGTAGCGGGGGCACCGGGGAGCTGTTTTTT; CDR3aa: CASSSGGTGELFF
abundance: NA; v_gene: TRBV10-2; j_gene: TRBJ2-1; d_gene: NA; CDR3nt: TGCGCCAGCAGTGAGTCGATGCGCTACGAGTTCTTC; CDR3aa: CASSESMRYEFF
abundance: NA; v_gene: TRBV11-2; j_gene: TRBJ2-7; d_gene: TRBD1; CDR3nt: TGTGCCAGCAGTCCGGGACAGGGGGACGAGCAGTACTTC; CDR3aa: CASSPGQGDEQYF
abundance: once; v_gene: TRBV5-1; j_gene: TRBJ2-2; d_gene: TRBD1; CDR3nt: TGCGCCAGCAGCGGGACGGGACAGGGTGGCACCGGGGAGCTGTTTTTT; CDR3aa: CASSGTGQGGTGELFF
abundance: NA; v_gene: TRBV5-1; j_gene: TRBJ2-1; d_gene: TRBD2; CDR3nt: TGCGCCAGCAGCTTGGTTCGGAGTTCGGGATTAGCGGGAGAGAACTATGAGCAGTTCTTC; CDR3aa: CASSLVRSSGLAGENYEQFF
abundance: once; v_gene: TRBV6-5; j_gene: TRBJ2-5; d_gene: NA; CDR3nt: TGTGCCAGCCGTTCCCCGGGCCAAGAGACCCAGTACTTC; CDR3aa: CASRSPGQETQYF
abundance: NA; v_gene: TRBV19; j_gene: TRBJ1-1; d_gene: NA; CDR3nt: TGTGCCAGTATCCAGGGCTACACTGAAGCTTTCTTT; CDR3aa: CASIQGYTEAFF
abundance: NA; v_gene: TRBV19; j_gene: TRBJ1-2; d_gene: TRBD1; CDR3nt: TGTGCCAGTAGTCCACGCACAGGGGCGGGCTACACCTTC; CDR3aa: CASSPRTGAGYTF
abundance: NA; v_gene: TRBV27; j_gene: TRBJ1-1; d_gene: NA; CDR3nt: TGTGCCAGCAGTTTGCGGGGGGCTCTTCGATACACTGAAGCTTTCTTT; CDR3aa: CASSLRGALRYTEAFF
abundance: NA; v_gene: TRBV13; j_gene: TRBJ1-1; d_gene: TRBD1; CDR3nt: TGTGCCAGCAGCTTAGGAGCAGGGGGGAACACTGAAGCTTTCTTT; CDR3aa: CASSLGAGGNTEAFF
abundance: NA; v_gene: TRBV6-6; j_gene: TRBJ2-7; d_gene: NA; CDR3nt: TGTGCCAGCGGTCTCCCCGCGGCGAATTACGAGCAGTACTTC; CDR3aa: CASGLPAANYEQYF
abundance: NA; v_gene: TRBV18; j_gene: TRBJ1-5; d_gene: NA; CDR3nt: TGTGCCAGCTCACCGGGGGGGTTTCAGCCCCAGCATTTT; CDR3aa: CASSPGGFQPQHF
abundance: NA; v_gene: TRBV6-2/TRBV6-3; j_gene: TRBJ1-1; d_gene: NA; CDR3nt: TGTGCCAGCAGTTACCCCACAGGGAACACTGAAGCTTTCTTT; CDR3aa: CASSYPTGNTEAFF
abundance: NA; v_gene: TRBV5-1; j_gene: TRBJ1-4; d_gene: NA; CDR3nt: TGCGCCAGCAGCTTAGCCCGGAGGACAACTAATGAAAAACTGTTTTTT; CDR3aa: CASSLARRTTNEKLFF
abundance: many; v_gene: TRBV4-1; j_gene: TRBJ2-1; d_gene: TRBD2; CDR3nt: TGCGCCAGCAGCCAAGTAGCGGGTAGCAGGAATGAGCAGTTCTTC; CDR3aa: CASSQVAGSRNEQFF
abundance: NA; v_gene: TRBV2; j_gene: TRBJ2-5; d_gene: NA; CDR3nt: TGTGCCAGCAGCGAACAGGGTTGGCAAGAGACCCAGTACTTC; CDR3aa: CASSEQGWQETQYF
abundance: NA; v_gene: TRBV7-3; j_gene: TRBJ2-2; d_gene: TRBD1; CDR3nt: TGTGCCAGCAGCCCAACAAGTAGCCCGGGACAGGGTAACACCGGGGAGCTGTTTTTT; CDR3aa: CASSPTSSPGQGNTGELFF
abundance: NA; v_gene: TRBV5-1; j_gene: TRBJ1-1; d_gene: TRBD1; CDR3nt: TGCGCCAGCAGCTTGGGGACAGGGGAGGTGAACACTGAAGCTTTCTTT; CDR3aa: CASSLGTGEVNTEAFF
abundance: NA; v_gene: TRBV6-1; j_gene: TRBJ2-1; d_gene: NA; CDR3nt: TGTGCCAGCAGTGAACGGAGGCTAGCAGATGAGCAGTTCTTC; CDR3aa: CASSERRLADEQFF
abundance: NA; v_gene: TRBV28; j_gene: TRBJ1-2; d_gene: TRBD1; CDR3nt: TGTGCCAGCAGTTTAACAGGGGCGTTCTATGGCTACACCTTC; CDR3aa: CASSLTGAFYGYTF
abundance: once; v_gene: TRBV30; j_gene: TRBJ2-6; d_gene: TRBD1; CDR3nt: TGTGCCTATGACAGGGGCCTCGCTGGGGCCAACGTCCTGACTTTC; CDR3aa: CAYDRGLAGANVLTF
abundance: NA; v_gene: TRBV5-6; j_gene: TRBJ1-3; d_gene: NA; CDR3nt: TGTGCCAGCAGCTTGCCCGGGGTCGACAACACCATATATTTT; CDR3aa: CASSLPGVDNTIYF
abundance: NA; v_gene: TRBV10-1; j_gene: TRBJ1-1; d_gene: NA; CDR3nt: TGCGCCAGCAGTGAACGGGCAGGGGTCCGTGGGAACACTGAAGCTTTCTTT; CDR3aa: CASSERAGVRGNTEAFF
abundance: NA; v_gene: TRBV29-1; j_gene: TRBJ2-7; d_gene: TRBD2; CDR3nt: TGCAGCGTTCGTCTAGCGGGAGGGCGGGAGCAGTACTTC; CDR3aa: CSVRLAGGREQYF
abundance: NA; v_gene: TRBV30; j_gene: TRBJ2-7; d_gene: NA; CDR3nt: TGTGCCTGGAGTGCGACGGGGTACTACGAGCAGTACTTC; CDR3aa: CAWSATGYYEQYF
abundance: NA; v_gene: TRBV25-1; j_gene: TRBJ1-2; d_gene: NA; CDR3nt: TGTGCCAGCGCACGAACAGGCTCCTATGGCTACACCTTC; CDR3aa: CASARTGSYGYTF
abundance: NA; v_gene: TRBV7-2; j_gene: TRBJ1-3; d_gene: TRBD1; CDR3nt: TGTGCCAGCAGCCCGGGACAGTCTGGAAACACCATATATTTT; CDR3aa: CASSPGQSGNTIYF
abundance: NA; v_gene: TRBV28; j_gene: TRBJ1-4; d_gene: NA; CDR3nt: TGTGCCAGCCTTGAGACGGGAATAAATGAAAAACTGTTTTTT; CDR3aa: CASLETGINEKLFF
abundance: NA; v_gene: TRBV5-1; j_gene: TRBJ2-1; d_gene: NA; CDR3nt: TGCGCCAGCACGGCCGTGGGGGGGCTTACCTACAATGAGCAGTTCTTC; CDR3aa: CASTAVGGLTYNEQFF
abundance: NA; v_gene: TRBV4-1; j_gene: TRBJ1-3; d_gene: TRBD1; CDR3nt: TGCGCCAGCAGCCAGGGCAGGGGGCACGGAAACACCATATATTTT; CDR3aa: CASSQGRGHGNTIYF
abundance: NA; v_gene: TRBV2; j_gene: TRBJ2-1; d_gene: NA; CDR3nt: TGTGCCAGCAGTGAAGGCAGGGGAAATGAGCAGTTCTTC; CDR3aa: CASSEGRGNEQFF
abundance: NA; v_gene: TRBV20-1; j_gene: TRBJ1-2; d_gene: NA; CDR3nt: TGCAGTGCCAGTCGGGACATAGGGGGCTACACCTTC; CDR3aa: CSASRDIGGYTF
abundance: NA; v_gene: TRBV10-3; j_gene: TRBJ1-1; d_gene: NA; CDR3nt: TGTGCCATCAGTGAGTCAGGGCGGGAGGGTGAAGCTTTCTTT; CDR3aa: CAISESGREGEAFF
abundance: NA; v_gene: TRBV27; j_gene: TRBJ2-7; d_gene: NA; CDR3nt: TGTGCCAGCAGTTTAAGGGACACCGTCTACGAGCAGTACTTC; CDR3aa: CASSLRDTVYEQYF
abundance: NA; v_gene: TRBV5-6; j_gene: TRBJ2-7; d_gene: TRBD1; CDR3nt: TGTGCCAGCAGCAGGGGACAGGGGGCAGTATACGAGCAGTACTTC; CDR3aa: CASSRGQGAVYEQYF
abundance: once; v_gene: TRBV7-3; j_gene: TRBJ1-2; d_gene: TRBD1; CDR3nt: TGTGCCAGCAGCTTGGGACAGGGCTATGGCTACACCTTC; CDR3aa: CASSLGQGYGYTF
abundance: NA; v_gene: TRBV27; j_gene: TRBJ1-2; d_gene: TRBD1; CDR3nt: TGTGCCAGCACCCCCTTTAAGACAGGGGGCAACTATGGCTACACCTTC; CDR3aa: CASTPFKTGGNYGYTF
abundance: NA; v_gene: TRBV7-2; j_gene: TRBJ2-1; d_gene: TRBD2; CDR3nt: TGTGCCAGCAGCGCTATAGCGGGAGAGGTTGATGAGCAGTTCTTC; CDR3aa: CASSAIAGEVDEQFF
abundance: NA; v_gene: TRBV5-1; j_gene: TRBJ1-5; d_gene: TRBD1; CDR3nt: TGCGCCAGCAGCTGGGGGGACAGGGAGGGCAATCAGCCCCAGCATTTT; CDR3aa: CASSWGDREGNQPQHF
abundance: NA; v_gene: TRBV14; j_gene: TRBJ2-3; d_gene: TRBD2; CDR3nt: TGTGCCAGCAGCCATATAGCGGGACGCACAGATACGCAGTATTTT; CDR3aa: CASSHIAGRTDTQYF
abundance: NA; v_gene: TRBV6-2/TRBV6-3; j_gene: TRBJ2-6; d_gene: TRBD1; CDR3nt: TGTGCCAGCAGTTACGGGACAGGGGGAGCTGGGGCCAACGTCCTGACTTTC; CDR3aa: CASSYGTGGAGANVLTF
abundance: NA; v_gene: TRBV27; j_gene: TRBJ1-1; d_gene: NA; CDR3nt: TGTGCCAGCAGTCCCAATCCGTACAGGGCTCACACTGAAGCTTTCTTT; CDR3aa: CASSPNPYRAHTEAFF
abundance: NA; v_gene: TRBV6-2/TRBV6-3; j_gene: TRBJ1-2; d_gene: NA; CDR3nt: TGTGCCAGCACCCCCCGGGGGGGGGACTATGGCTACACCTTC; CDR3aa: CASTPRGGDYGYTF
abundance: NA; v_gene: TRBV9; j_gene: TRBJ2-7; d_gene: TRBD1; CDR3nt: TGTGCCAGCAGCGTAGCAGGACAGGTGGTGTACGAGCAGTACTTC; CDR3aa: CASSVAGQVVYEQYF
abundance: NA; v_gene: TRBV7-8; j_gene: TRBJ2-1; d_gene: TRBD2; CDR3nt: TGTGCCAGCAGCGCCGGGCGGGGGGGGAATGAGCAGTTCTTC; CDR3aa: CASSAGRGGNEQFF
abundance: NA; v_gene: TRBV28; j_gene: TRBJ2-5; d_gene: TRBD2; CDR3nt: TGTGCCAGCAGTTTGATCGGCGGGGGGGCTTTTACCAAAAAAGAGACCCAGTACTTC; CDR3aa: CASSLIGGGAFTKKETQYF